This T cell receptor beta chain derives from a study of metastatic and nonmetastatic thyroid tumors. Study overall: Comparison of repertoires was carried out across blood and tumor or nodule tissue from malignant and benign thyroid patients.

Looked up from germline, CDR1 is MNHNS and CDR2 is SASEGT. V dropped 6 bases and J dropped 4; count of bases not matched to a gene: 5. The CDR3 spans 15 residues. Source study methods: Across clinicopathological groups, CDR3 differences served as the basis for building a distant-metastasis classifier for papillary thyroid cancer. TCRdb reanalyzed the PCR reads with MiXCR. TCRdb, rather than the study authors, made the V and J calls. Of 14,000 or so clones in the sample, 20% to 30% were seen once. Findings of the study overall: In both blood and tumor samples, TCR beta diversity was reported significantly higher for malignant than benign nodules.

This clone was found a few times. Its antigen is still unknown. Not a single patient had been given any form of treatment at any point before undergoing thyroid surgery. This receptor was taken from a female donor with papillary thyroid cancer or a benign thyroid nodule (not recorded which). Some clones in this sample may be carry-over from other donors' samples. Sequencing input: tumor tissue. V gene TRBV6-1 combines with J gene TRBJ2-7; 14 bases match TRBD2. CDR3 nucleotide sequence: TGTGCCAGCAGCAGTGGACTAGCGGGAGGATACGAGCAGTACTTC. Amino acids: CASSSGLAGGYEQYF.